This T cell receptor (beta chain) was identified during a study of blood T cell repertoires in COVID-19. The overall study: PBMCs, B-cell-depleted T cells, or T cells provided the cDNA or gDNA that made up the material.

This table comes from immunoSEQ multiplex PCR, and its TCRdb copy is limited to in-frame clones, with some not included. Here the sample spans fewer than 35,000 clones, approximately 91% being singletons. This receptor was taken from a human donor in a cohort sampled during active COVID-19. Sequencing input: peripheral blood.

CDR3 residues: CSVGLGVGTGELFF. The DNA for the CDR3 is TGCAGCGTAGGACTAGGAGTGGGCACCGGGGAGCTGTTTTTT. The chain has TRBV29-1 and TRBJ2-2; 7 positions match TRBD2. V gave up 6 bases and J gave up 4 bases; unmatched junction bases: 8. The length of the CDR3 is 14 residues. Germline V gene lookup returns CDR1 SQVTM and CDR2 ANQGSEA.